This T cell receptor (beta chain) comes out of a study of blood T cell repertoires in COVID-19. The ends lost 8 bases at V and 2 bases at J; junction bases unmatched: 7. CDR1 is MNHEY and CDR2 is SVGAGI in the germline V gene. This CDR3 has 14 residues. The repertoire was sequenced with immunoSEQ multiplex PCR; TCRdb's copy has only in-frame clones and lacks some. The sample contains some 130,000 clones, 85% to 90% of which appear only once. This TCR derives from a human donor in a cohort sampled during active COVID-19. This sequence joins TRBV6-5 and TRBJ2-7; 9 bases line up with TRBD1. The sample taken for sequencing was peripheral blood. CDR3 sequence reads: CASRRGTGTYEQYV. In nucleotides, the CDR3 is TGTGCCAGCCGACGAGGGACAGGGACCTACGAGCAGTACGTC.